These 2 T cell receptor beta chains originate from one sample sequenced in a study of T cell responses to AZD1222 COVID-19 vaccine. The table came from immunoSEQ multiplex PCR; TCRdb's copy has only in-frame clones and leaves some out. The profile shows 90,000 to 95,000 clones, approximately 90% of them singletons. Sequenced material: peripheral blood, taken on day 0 of AZD1222 vaccination. These receptors were obtained from an adult in good health.

The chain couples TRBV7-9 to TRBJ2-1; tentatively, D is TRBD2 (6 bases). The CDR3 consists of 14 residues. CDR1 is SEHNR, CDR2 FQNEAQ, per germline (reference sequence). The germline V and J ends were trimmed by 4 bases and 8 bases, with 15 bases remaining between them. CDR3 nucleotides: TGTGCCAGCAGCTCCGGGACTGTATTCGATGAGCAGTTCTTC. Translated, it gives CASSSGTVFDEQFF. Looking up the rest from reference TRBV7-9 and TRBJ2-1 gives the full variable domain: DTGVSQNPRHKITKRGQNVTFRCDPISEHNRLYWYRQTLGQGPEFLTYFQNEAQLEKSRLLSDRFSAERPKGSFSTLEIQRTEQGDSAMYLCASSSGTVFDEQFFGPGTRLTVL.

This clone was found a few times. The DNA for the CDR3 is TGTGCCAGCAGCTTAGACGGACAATGGGAGCAGTTCTTC. As protein: CASSLDGQWEQFF. The chain combines TRBV7-9 with TRBJ2-1, with D maybe TRBD1 (5 bases). With 1 base removed from V and 10 bases from J, the gap between germline ends came to 11 bases. From germline, CDR1 is SEHNR and CDR2 FQNEAQ (reference sequence). The CDR3 is 13 amino acids. The full variable domain, in which reference TRBV7-9 and TRBJ2-1 provide the parts outside the CDR3, is DTGVSQNPRHKITKRGQNVTFRCDPISEHNRLYWYRQTLGQGPEFLTYFQNEAQLEKSRLLSDRFSAERPKGSFSTLEIQRTEQGDSAMYLCASSLDGQWEQFFGPGTRLTVL.